The rows below give T cell receptor beta chains drawn from one sample of a study of OX40 agonist ivuxolimab in advanced cancers. Libraries were prepared by immunoSEQ multiplex PCR; TCRdb keeps only in-frame clonotypes and omits some of them. The sample has 28,000 or so clones, 75% to 80% seen once; the top ten hold around 25%. Sample: CD4+ or CD8+ T cells sorted from blood, taken in a trial of the OX40 agonist ivuxolimab. The receptors shown here come from an adult with an advanced solid tumor such as melanoma, head and neck, liver or kidney cancer. The CDR3 runs from the conserved cysteine through the conserved F or W. The order of the fields is V gene, D gene, J gene, clone size, CDR3 DNA, CDR3 protein. D genes are given only for firm matches. Clone size appears in some rows only: once, few, many, or a class for an expanded clone.

TRBV9	-	TRBJ2-5	-	TGTGCCAGCAGCCTGACGGGGTCGGGGGCATGGGAGACCCAGTACTTC	CASSLTGSGAWETQYF
TRBV9	-	TRBJ2-7	few	TGTGCCAGCAGTCCGACAGGTGCCCCCTACGAGCAGTACTTC	CASSPTGAPYEQYF
TRBV5-1	-	TRBJ2-1	-	TGCGCCAGCAGCTTTTCAGGGACCCCCCCCTACAATGAGCAGTTCTTC	CASSFSGTPPYNEQFF
TRBV9	TRBD2	TRBJ2-3	-	TGTGCCAGCAGCGAGGGAGGGCAGATCACAGATACGCAGTATTTT	CASSEGGQITDTQYF
TRBV28	-	TRBJ2-1	-	TGTGCCAGCAGTCGGGTCCGCGATGAGCAGTTCTTC	CASSRVRDEQFF
TRBV28	-	TRBJ1-1	-	TGTGCCATTTCTCAGGGAATGGCCACTGAAGCTTTCTTT	CAISQGMATEAFF
TRBV6-6	TRBD1	TRBJ1-5	-	TGTGCCAGCAACGCCAGGGGGAGCAATCAGCCCCAGCATTTT	CASNARGSNQPQHF
TRBV4-1	-	TRBJ2-1	-	TGCGCCAGCAGCCAAGATGATAGCACGACCTACAATGAGCAGTTCTTC	CASSQDDSTTYNEQFF
TRBV5-4	TRBD1	TRBJ1-2	-	TGTGCCAGCAGCTTGGGGACAGGGGTCTATGGCTACACCTTC	CASSLGTGVYGYTF
TRBV28	-	TRBJ1-6	-	TGTGCCGGACCATGGTCCTATAATTCACCCCTCCACTTT	CAGPWSYNSPLHF
TRBV27	TRBD2	TRBJ2-7	-	TGTGCCAGCAGTCCTAGCGGGGGGGGCTCCTACGAGCAGTACTTC	CASSPSGGGSYEQYF
TRBV4-1	TRBD1	TRBJ2-7	once	TGCGCCAGCAGCCGAGACAGGGTGGACGAGCAGTACTTC	CASSRDRVDEQYF
TRBV30	-	TRBJ1-2	-	TGTGCCTGGAGTGTGGTATCGCGCTCCGATGGCTACACCTTC	CAWSVVSRSDGYTF
TRBV13	TRBD1	TRBJ2-2	-	TGTGCCAGCAGCATCTCAGGGGGCTCGGGCGGGGAGCTGTTTTTT	CASSISGGSGGELFF
TRBV11-2	-	TRBJ1-2	-	TGTGCCAGCAGCTTAGGGGATGGCTACACCTTC	CASSLGDGYTF
TRBV6-4	TRBD1	TRBJ1-4	-	TGTGCCAGCAGTGGTTTTTACAGGGGAGCTAATGAAAAACTGTTTTTT	CASSGFYRGANEKLFF
TRBV2	TRBD2	TRBJ2-3	-	TGTGCCAGCAGTTTAGAGGGACTACTCACAGATACGCAGTATTTT	CASSLEGLLTDTQYF